These 10 T cell receptor beta chains were sequenced from one sample in a study of response to subunit inactivated influenza vaccine. TCRdb ran MiXCR on the RT-PCR reads and lists one entry per CDR3 protein. The sample holds approximately 480,000 distinct CDR3 sequences, approximately 11% seen once. The sequencing here drew on PBMCs from blood, taken 40 to 50 days after vaccination. These receptors were taken from a man aged 50-60 years who received an inactivated influenza vaccine.

This clonotype was observed a few times. The chain has TRBV7-9 and TRBJ2-3; 7 bases line up with TRBD2. CDR1 and CDR2 (germline): SEHNR, FQNEAQ (reference sequence). This CDR3 has 13 amino acids. Trimming cost V 5 bases and J 13 bases; bases outside gene matches: 12. The CDR3 DNA follows: TGTGCCAGCAGCCGGGACTATCAGTCGAGGGAGTATTTT. It specifies CASSRDYQSREYF. Variable domain in full (rest from reference TRBV7-9 and TRBJ2-3): DTGVSQNPRHKITKRGQNVTFRCDPISEHNRLYWYRQTLGQGPEFLTYFQNEAQLEKSRLLSDRFSAERPKGSFSTLEIQRTEQGDSAMYLCASSRDYQSREYFGPGTRLTVL.

This clonotype has ten or more counts. V is TRBV20-1 and J is TRBJ2-7, with 7 bases identical to TRBD1. The CDR3 has 12 amino acids. With V trimmed by 5 bases and J by 6 bases, 7 bases remained unmatched. Germline CDR1 reads DFQATT; CDR2 reads SNEGSKA (reference sequence). The CDR3 sequence is CSADRVRGEQYF. The CDR3 DNA is TGCAGTGCTGACAGGGTACGGGGCGAGCAGTACTTC.

The V and J genes are TRBV5-1 and TRBJ2-7, with 9 bases lining up with TRBD1. The CDR3 totals 13 residues. Germline CDR1 reads SGHRS; CDR2 reads YFSETQ. The V gene end was trimmed by 7 bases and the J gene end by 0 bases; junction bases not matched to a gene: 2. The CDR3 nucleotides read TGCGCCAGCGGGACAGGGTCCTCCTACGAGCAGTACTTC. Translating it yields CASGTGSSYEQYF.

The V call is TRBV6-2 or TRBV6-3, the J call TRBJ1-5, with unresolved D. The V end was cut by 6 bases, the J end by 5 bases, with 29 bases between. The CDR3 totals 19 residues. Germline V lookup: CDR1 MNHEY, CDR2 SVGEGT. CDR3 protein: CASSLRLLFGRLGDQPQHF. Here the CDR3 DNA reads TGTGCCAGCAGCCTACGTTTGTTATTTGGGAGGTTGGGTGATCAGCCCCAGCATTTT.

V and J are TRBV5-1 and TRBJ2-1, with 9 positions matching TRBD1. Germline-derived CDR1 and CDR2 are SGHRS and YFSETQ. V gave up 4 bases and J gave up 4 bases; unmatched junction bases: 9. The CDR3 runs 16 residues. The DNA for the CDR3 is TGCGCCAGCAGCCTGCCGGGACAGGGCAGATACAATGAGCAGTTCTTC. Translation: CASSLPGQGRYNEQFF.

The chain couples TRBV18 to TRBJ2-5, with no clear D. This CDR3 has 15 residues. Germline loops: CDR1 KGHSH, CDR2 LQKENI. With 4 bases removed from V and 1 base from J, the gap between germline ends came to 13 bases. The CDR3 sequence is CASSLTGRVQETQYF. CDR3 DNA sequence: TGTGCCAGCTCACTGACTGGGCGAGTCCAAGAGACCCAGTACTTC.

In its sample, this clonotype was seen many times. The genes are TRBV20-1 and TRBJ2-2; 10 positions agree with TRBD1. V was pared by 6 bases and J by 3 bases, with 7 bases of the junction left unmatched. The CDR3 is made up of 15 amino acids. The germline CDR1 and CDR2 sequences are DFQATT and SNEGSKA (reference sequence). The CDR3 coding sequence is TGCAGTGCCACGGACAGGGGGGGCTACACCGGGGAGCTGTTTTTT. This codes for CSATDRGGYTGELFF.

This clonotype was seen more than once but under ten times. V gene TRBV5-1 combines with J gene TRBJ1-1, with D possibly being TRBD1 (5 bases). The V gene's germline CDR1 is SGHRS and CDR2 YFSETQ. This CDR3 spans 12 amino acids. V was pared by 0 bases and J by 8 bases, with 8 bases between. The CDR3 is CASSLGRDEAFF. CDR3 DNA sequence: TGCGCCAGCAGCTTGGGCAGGGACGAAGCTTTCTTT.

This clonotype occurred many times. This sequence joins TRBV24-1 and TRBJ2-6; either TRBD1 or TRBD2 may fit D (5 bases each). V lost 3 bases and J 0 bases, leaving 17 bases between the germline ends. The germline V gene has CDR1 KGHDR and CDR2 SFDVKD. The CDR3 has 19 amino acids. CDR3 nucleotide sequence: TGTGCCACCAGTGATGGATCCCGGGGCGCCTCCTCTGGGGCCAACGTCCTGACTTTC. Its translation is CATSDGSRGASSGANVLTF.

This clonotype turned up a few times. The chain uses TRBV7-2 and TRBJ2-5; possibly TRBD2 for D (5 bases). Trimming removed 5 bases at V and 3 bases at J, with 13 bases between. The CDR3 is made up of 14 amino acids. CDR1 and CDR2 from the germline V gene are SGHTA and FQGNSA. This chain's CDR3 is CASSLNLREETQYF. CDR3 nucleotide sequence: TGTGCCAGCAGCCTCAACTTGCGGGAAGAGACCCAGTACTTC.